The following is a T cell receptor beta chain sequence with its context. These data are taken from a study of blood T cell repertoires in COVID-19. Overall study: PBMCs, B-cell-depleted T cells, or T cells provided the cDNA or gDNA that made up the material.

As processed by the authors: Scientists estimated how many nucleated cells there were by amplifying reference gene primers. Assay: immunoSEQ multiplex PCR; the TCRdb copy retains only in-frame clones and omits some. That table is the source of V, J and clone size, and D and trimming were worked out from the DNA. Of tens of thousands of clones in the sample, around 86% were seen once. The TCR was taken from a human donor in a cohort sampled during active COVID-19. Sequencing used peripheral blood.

The CDR3 reads CSASLGGTEAFF. CDR3 DNA sequence: TGCAGTGCTAGTCTGGGGGGGACTGAAGCTTTCTTT. V usage is TRBV20-1 and J usage is TRBJ1-1; D is perhaps TRBD1 (5 bases). With 3 bases removed from V and 5 bases from J, the gap between germline ends came to 10 bases. The CDR3 is 12 amino acids. The germline V gene has CDR1 DFQATT and CDR2 SNEGSKA (reference sequence).